Described below is a single TCR beta chain sequence and its context. This sample was taken from a study of blood T cell repertoires in COVID-19. About the research overall: Material from acute and convalescent COVID-19 was sourced from the United States, Italy and Spain. PBMCs, B-cell-depleted T cells, or T cells provided the cDNA or gDNA that made up the material.

CDR1 and CDR2 (germline): LNHDA, SQIVND (reference sequence). The CDR3 is 14 amino acids. V was trimmed by 3 bases and J by 6 bases, leaving 12 bases between them. Enrolled during active infection, Seattle patients were then followed longitudinally. Clones were sequenced by immunoSEQ multiplex PCR, and TCRdb holds only the in-frame ones, with some missing. Among approximately 290,000 clones listed, roughly four fifths were seen once. The sequence came from a person aged 70 to 80 with COVID-19, enrolled during active disease. Sequencing was carried out using peripheral blood. The rearrangement uses TRBV19 and TRBJ1-5; D gene ambiguous. The CDR3 DNA follows: TGTGCCAGTAGTATTCTGCAGGTGGGTCAGCCCCAGCATTTT. This sequence encodes CASSILQVGQPQHF. Supplemented by reference TRBV19 and TRBJ1-5, the full variable domain reads DGGITQSPKYLFRKEGQNVTLSCEQNLNHDAMYWYRQDPGQGLRLIYYSQIVNDFQKGDIAEGYSVSREKKESFPLTVTSAQKNPTAFYLCASSILQVGQPQHFGDGTRLSIL.